This entry features one T cell receptor beta chain sequence. The CDR3 sequence is 15 residues long. CDR1 is SGHTA, CDR2 FQGNSA, per germline. With V trimmed by 5 bases and J by 1 base, 5 bases remained unmatched. The sample comes from a study of resident and recirculating memory T cells in vitiligo. Overall study: Each patient gave two lesional and two nonlesional epidermal shave biopsies, plus PBMCs.

Assay: immunoSEQ multiplex PCR; the TCRdb copy retains only in-frame clones and omits some. The sample consists of 55,000 to 75,000 clones, approximately 93% of them appearing once. V gene TRBV7-2 combines with J gene TRBJ2-4; 7 bases match TRBD2. This receptor was identified in a male donor with vitiligo. The sample comprised blood. CDR3 nucleotides: TGTGCCAGCAGCCCGGGGGGAGCGGCCAAAAACATTCAGTACTTC. Translation: CASSPGGAAKNIQYF.